The 20 T cell receptor beta chains presented below share a single source sample, sequenced in a study of T cell repertoires in cytomegalovirus infection. One entry per CDR3 protein results from TCRdb running MiXCR on the reads. The repertoire consists of around 900,000 distinct CDR3 sequences, with under 40% occurring once and the leading ten covering 13%. No antigen has been assigned to these receptors. The starting material was cultured CD8+ T cells from PBMCs, obtained from culture after CMV antigen stimulation. Receptors were obtained from a human donor in good health (CMV status not recorded). Some clones in this sample may be carry-over from other donors' samples.

CDR3 loop: CASTQAYNEQFF. In nucleotides, the CDR3 is TGTGCCAGCACTCAGGCCTACAATGAGCAGTTCTTC. The genes are TRBV7-2 and TRBJ2-1; no clear D gene. The CDR3 covers 12 residues. The V and J ends lost 7 bases and 2 bases respectively, with 6 bases between them. Germline assignment: CDR1 SGHTA and CDR2 FQGNSA.

The chain uses TRBV6-1 and TRBJ2-7; D not certain. Looked up from germline, CDR1 is MNHNS and CDR2 is SASEGT. V lost 8 bases and J lost 3, with 17 bases in between. The length of the CDR3 is 14 residues. The CDR3 loop reads CASLRHGDFYEQYF. The CDR3 nucleotides are TGTGCCAGCTTGAGACATGGAGATTTCTACGAGCAGTACTTC.

DNA for the CDR3: TGTGCCAGCAGTCGGTACAGGGACACAGATACGCAGTATTTT. Its protein is CASSRYRDTDTQYF. The chain carries TRBV28 and TRBJ2-3, with TRBD1 as a possible D gene (6 bases). The ends were cut back, 5 bases at V and 2 bases at J, with 11 bases in the middle. The CDR3 runs to 14 residues. Germline values: CDR1 MDHEN, CDR2 SYDVKM.

This clonotype came up a few times. This chain joins TRBV3-1 and TRBJ2-5, with D perhaps matching TRBD2 (6 bases). Trimming took 0 bases from V and 4 from J, leaving 12 bases between them. The CDR3 spans 15 residues. Germline V CDR1 and CDR2: LGHDT, YNNKEL (reference sequence). The CDR3 sequence: CASSQDGRSRETQYF. DNA of the CDR3: TGTGCCAGCAGCCAAGATGGGAGGTCTCGAGAGACCCAGTACTTC.

The chain couples TRBV27 to TRBJ1-1; D unclear. CDR3 length: 14 residues. The germline gives CDR1 MNHEY, CDR2 SMNVEV (reference sequence). Trimming removed 3 bases at V and 9 bases at J, with 17 bases between. The CDR3 coding sequence is TGTGCCAGCAGTTTTGGCGGGGAGAGGTCCCAAGCTTTCTTT. It translates to CASSFGGERSQAFF.

The V gene is TRBV19, the J gene TRBJ2-7, with a tentative D call TRBD1 (5 bases). Germline CDR1 and CDR2: LNHDA and SQIVND (reference sequence). The CDR3 runs to 16 residues. Trimming removed 0 bases at V and 2 bases at J, with 14 bases between. The chain's CDR3 is CASSIDWTTTAYEQYF. The CDR3 DNA is TGTGCCAGTAGTATAGACTGGACAACGACCGCCTACGAGCAGTACTTC.

The chain carries TRBV29-1 and TRBJ2-1, with unresolved D. The germline gives CDR1 SQVTM, CDR2 ANQGSEA. V lost 0 bases to trimming and J lost 6 bases, with 12 bases between them. This CDR3 has 14 residues. CDR3 DNA sequence: TGCAGCGTTGAAGACCCGGACGGACCCAATGAGCAGTTCTTC. Translating gives CSVEDPDGPNEQFF.

V usage is TRBV20-1 and J usage is TRBJ2-7; D is possibly TRBD1 or TRBD2 (5 bases each). V shed 1 base and J shed 5 bases, with 21 bases lying between them. Per germline, CDR1 DFQATT and CDR2 SNEGSKA (reference sequence). The CDR3 totals 16 residues. The CDR3 DNA sequence: TGCAGTGCTAGAGCCACTACCGGGACCTCCTTGGACGAGCAGTACTTC. This codes for CSARATTGTSLDEQYF.

This clonotype was seen repeatedly, ten times or more. V usage is TRBV6-6 and J usage is TRBJ1-1; D gene ambiguous. Trimming took 6 bases from V and 5 from J, leaving 7 bases between them. There are 11 residues in the CDR3. Per the germline V gene, CDR1 is MNHNY and CDR2 is SVGAGI (reference sequence). Here the CDR3 DNA reads TGTGCCAGCAGGACACGGACTGAAGCTTTCTTT. It yields the protein CASRTRTEAFF.

The CDR3 spells CASSLVWPEAFF. The CDR3, as DNA: TGTGCCAGCAGTTTGGTGTGGCCTGAAGCTTTCTTT. This rearrangement joins TRBV12-3 or TRBV12-4 to TRBJ1-1; D is unclear. The CDR3 covers 12 residues. Between the trimmed V and J ends, which lost 3 bases and 6 bases, there was a span of 8 bases.

V is TRBV2 and J is TRBJ2-1, with TRBD2 as a possible D gene (6 bases). The CDR3 consists of 13 residues. CDR1 SNHLY and CDR2 FYNNEI come from the germline V gene. Trimming took off 1 base at V and 8 bases at J, with 9 bases between the two ends. The CDR3 region is CASSEGAGYEQFF. Here the CDR3 DNA reads TGTGCCAGCAGTGAAGGCGCGGGGTATGAGCAGTTCTTC.

The rearrangement joins TRBV7-6 to TRBJ2-1; 7 bases agree with TRBD1. The CDR3 is made up of 15 amino acids. V lost 2 bases and J lost 6; bases outside the gene matches: 7. Germline values: CDR1 SGHVS, CDR2 FNYEAQ. The CDR3 region has the DNA TGTGCCAGCAGCTTAAGGAACAGGGGAATCAATGAGCAGTTCTTC. It codes for CASSLRNRGINEQFF.

This clonotype has a handful of counts. The gene calls are TRBV24-1 and TRBJ2-2, with 7 bases lining up with TRBD1. Germline CDR1 reads KGHDR; CDR2 reads SFDVKD. The ends lost 2 bases at V and 5 bases at J; junction bases unmatched: 7. This CDR3 has 16 amino acids. This CDR3 is CATSDYRDRDTGELFF. CDR3 sequence (DNA): TGTGCCACCAGTGATTACCGGGACAGAGATACCGGGGAGCTGTTTTTT.

The chain recombines TRBV11-3 with TRBJ2-1; 9 nucleotides line up with TRBD1. The germline V gene has CDR1 SGHNT and CDR2 YENEEA. Trimming took 3 bases from V and 6 from J; bases not matched to a gene: 6. The CDR3 runs to 15 residues. The CDR3 region is CASSFGTGNLNEQFF. The CDR3 DNA is TGTGCCAGCAGCTTCGGGACAGGGAACCTCAATGAGCAGTTCTTC.

This clonotype has just a few counts. The chain uses TRBV15 and TRBJ2-3; D is uncertain. This CDR3 contains 16 residues. V was clipped by 0 bases and J by 0 bases, with 10 bases between them. CDR1 and CDR2 from the germline V gene are LNHNV and YYDKDF (reference sequence). CDR3 DNA: TGTGCCACCAGCAGAGAACCAGGTCCTAGCACAGATACGCAGTATTTT. Protein product: CATSREPGPSTDTQYF.

The chain's CDR3 is CASSPLAGGRQETQYF. The DNA for the CDR3 is TGTGCCAGCAGCCCGCTAGCGGGGGGGCGACAAGAGACCCAGTACTTC. The chain recombines TRBV5-3 with TRBJ2-5, with 12 positions matching TRBD2. TRBV5-3 is sorted into the ORF group, with uncertain function. This CDR3 has 16 amino acids. Trimming at V came to 8 bases and at J to 2 bases, leaving 10 bases not matched to a gene.

The V and J genes are TRBV6-1 and TRBJ1-1, with D unresolved. The V and J ends lost 5 bases and 8 bases respectively, with 9 bases between them. Germline loops: CDR1 MNHNS, CDR2 SASEGT. The CDR3 runs 11 residues. The CDR3 region has the DNA TGTGCCAGCAGTTCCTCAATCGAAGCTTTCTTT. Translated: CASSSSIEAFF.

Remarks on this clonotype: The junction departs from the called germline gene at one end, perhaps through a read error. The rearrangement joins TRBV7-2 to TRBJ2-3; 7 bases fit TRBD2. The CDR3 runs to 14 residues. The germline gives CDR1 SGHTA, CDR2 FQGNSA. The CDR3 nucleotides read TGTGCCAGCAACTTAGCTTGGGACTACCTCACGCAGTATTTT. As protein: CASNLAWDYLTQYF.

The chain is built from TRBV7-9 and TRBJ1-1; 7 positions match TRBD1. Losses at the gene ends were 0 bases for V and 8 bases for J; bases not matched to a gene: 12. The CDR3 runs 16 residues. The V gene's germline CDR1 is SEHNR and CDR2 FQNEAQ (reference sequence). In DNA, the CDR3 is TGTGCCAGCAGCTTAGCGATTGCGCGAGGGGGACAGGAAGCTTTCTTT. Its protein is CASSLAIARGGQEAFF.

The chain joins TRBV7-9 to TRBJ2-5; 9 bases match TRBD1. The CDR3 spans 16 residues. Germline values: CDR1 SEHNR, CDR2 FQNEAQ (reference sequence). The V gene end was trimmed by 5 bases and the J gene end by 3 bases; junction bases not matched to a gene: 10. The CDR3: CASSPWGQGDEETQYF. CDR3 coding DNA: TGTGCCAGCAGCCCGTGGGGACAGGGAGACGAAGAGACCCAGTACTTC.